The entry that follows covers one T cell receptor (beta chain) sequence. Its antigen remains unknown. Healthy adults negative for HIV, lacking recent acute infections or vaccinations, served as donors. The data were obtained in a study of shared clonotypes between healthy human individuals. Study-wide results and limits: Non-shared clonotypes showed lower generation probabilities than clonotypes common to all four donors.

Evenly divided among several immunoSEQ plates was the genomic DNA of each subset. Some clones are missing from TCRdb's copy, which holds only in-frame ones; the method was immunoSEQ multiplex PCR. There are 2 million to 3 million clones in the sample; over 85% occur only once, and over 0.12% lies in the top ten. Per germline, CDR1 MGHRA and CDR2 YSYEKL. The V and J ends lost 4 bases and 6 bases respectively, with 9 bases between them. This CDR3 is 13 amino acids long. Material: naive CD4+ T cells sorted from blood. Subset indicated: CD45RA+ positively selected. The clonotype originates from a man aged 18 to 30 in good health. The chain is built from TRBV4-1 and TRBJ1-4; D uncertain. CDR3 DNA: TGCGCCAGCAGCCGACAAACGGATGAAAAACTGTTTTTT. Translation gives CASSRQTDEKLFF.